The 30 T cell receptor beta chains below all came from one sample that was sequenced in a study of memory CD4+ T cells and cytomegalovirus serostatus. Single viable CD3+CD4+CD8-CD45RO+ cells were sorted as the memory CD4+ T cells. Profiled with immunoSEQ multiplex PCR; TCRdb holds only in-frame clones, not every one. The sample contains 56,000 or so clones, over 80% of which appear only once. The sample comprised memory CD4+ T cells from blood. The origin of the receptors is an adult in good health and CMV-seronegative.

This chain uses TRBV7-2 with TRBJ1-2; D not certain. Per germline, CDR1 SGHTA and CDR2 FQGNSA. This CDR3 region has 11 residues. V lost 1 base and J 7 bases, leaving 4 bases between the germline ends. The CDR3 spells CASSLVFGYTF. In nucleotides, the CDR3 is TGTGCCAGCAGCTTAGTTTTTGGCTACACCTTC.

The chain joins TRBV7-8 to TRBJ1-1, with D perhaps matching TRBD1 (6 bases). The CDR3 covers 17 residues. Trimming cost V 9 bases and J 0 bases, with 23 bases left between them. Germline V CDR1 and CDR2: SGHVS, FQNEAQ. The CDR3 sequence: CASQLGLGAQLNTEAFF. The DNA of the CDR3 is TGTGCCAGTCAGCTCGGCCTGGGGGCCCAATTGAACACTGAAGCTTTCTTT.

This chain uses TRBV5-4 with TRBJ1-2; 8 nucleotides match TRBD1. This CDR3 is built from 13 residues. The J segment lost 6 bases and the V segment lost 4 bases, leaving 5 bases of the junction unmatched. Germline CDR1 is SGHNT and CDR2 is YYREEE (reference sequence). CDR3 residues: CASSRTGTNGYTF. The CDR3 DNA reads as TGTGCCAGCAGCCGGACAGGGACGAATGGCTACACCTTC.

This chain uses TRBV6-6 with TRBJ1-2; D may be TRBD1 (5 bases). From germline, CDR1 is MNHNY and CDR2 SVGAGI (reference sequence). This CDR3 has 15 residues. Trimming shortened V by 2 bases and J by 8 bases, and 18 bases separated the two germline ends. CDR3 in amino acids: CASSYPFRSGGGYTF. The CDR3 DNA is TGTGCCAGCAGTTACCCCTTCCGATCCGGGGGAGGCTACACCTTC.

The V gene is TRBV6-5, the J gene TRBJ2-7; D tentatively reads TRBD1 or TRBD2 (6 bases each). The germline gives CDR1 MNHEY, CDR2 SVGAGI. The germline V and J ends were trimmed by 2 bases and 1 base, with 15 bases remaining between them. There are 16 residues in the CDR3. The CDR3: CASSYPRRDTSYEQYF. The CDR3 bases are TGTGCCAGCAGTTACCCTCGGCGGGACACATCCTACGAGCAGTACTTC.

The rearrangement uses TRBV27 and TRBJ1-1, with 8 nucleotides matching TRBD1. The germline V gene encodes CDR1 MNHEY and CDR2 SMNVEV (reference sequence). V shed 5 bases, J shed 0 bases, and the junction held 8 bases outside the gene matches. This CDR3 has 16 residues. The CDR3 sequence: CASSPRQGRMNTEAFF. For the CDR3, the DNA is TGTGCCAGCAGTCCGAGACAGGGGAGGATGAACACTGAAGCTTTCTTT.

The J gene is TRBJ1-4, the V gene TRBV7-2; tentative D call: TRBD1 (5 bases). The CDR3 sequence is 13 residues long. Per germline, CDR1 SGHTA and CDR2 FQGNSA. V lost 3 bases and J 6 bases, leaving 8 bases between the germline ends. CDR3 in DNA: TGTGCCAGCAGCTTGACCAGGGATGAAAAACTGTTTTTT. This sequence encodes CASSLTRDEKLFF.

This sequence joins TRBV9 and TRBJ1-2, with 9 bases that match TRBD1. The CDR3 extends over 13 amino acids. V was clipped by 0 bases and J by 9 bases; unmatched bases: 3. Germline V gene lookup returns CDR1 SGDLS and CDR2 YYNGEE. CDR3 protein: CASSVEDRGRYTF. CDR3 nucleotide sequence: TGTGCCAGCAGCGTAGAGGACAGGGGTCGCTACACCTTC.

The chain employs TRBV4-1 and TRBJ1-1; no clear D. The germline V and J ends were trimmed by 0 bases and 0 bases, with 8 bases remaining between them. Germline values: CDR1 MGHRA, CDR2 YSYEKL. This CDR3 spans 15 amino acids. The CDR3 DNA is TGCGCCAGCAGCCAAGAGGAGACCATGAACACTGAAGCTTTCTTT. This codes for CASSQEETMNTEAFF.

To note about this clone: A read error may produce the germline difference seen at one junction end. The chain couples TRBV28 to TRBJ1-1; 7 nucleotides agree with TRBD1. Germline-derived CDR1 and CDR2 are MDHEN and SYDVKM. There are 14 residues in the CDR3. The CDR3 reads CASSPGTVKTEAFF. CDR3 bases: TGTGCCAGCAGCCCCGGGACAGTGAAAACTGAAGCTTTCTTT.

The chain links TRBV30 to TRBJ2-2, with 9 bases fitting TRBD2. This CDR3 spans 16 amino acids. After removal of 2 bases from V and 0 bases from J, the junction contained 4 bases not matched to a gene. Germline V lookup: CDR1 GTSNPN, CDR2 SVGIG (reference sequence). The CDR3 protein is CAWSQKRGANTGELFF. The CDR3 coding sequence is TGTGCCTGGAGTCAAAAGCGGGGGGCGAACACCGGGGAGCTGTTTTTT.

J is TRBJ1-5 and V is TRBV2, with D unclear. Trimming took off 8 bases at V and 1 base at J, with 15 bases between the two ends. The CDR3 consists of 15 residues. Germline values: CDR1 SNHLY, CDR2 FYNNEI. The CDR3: CASSFSGTSNQPQHF. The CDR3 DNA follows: TGTGCCAGCTCGTTTTCCGGTACCAGCAATCAGCCCCAGCATTTT.

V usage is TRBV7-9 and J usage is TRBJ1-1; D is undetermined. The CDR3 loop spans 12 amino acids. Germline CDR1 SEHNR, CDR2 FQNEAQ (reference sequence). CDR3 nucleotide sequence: TGTGTCGTGAGGAGAGATCCTGATGGGGCTTTCTTT. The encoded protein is CVVRRDPDGAFF.

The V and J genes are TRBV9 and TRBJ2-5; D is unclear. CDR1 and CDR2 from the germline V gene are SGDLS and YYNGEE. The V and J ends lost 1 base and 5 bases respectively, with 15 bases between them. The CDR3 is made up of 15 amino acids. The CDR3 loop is CASSVRPHPRETQYF. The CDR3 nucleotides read TGTGCCAGCAGCGTACGTCCCCATCCCCGCGAGACCCAGTACTTC.

The CDR3 nucleotides are TGTGCCAGTAGTATGGCAATACACTCTGGAAACACCATATATTTT. Protein sequence: CASSMAIHSGNTIYF. V usage is TRBV19 and J usage is TRBJ1-3, with D uncertain. The CDR3 contains 15 residues. V was cut by 3 bases and J by 0 bases, with 9 bases left in between. Germline V gene sequence: CDR1 LNHDA, CDR2 SQIVND (reference sequence).

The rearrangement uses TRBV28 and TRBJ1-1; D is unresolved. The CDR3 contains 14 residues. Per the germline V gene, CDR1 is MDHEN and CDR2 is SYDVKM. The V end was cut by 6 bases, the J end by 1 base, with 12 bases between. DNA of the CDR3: TGTGCCAGCAGCCGACTGTTGGGGAACACTGAAGCTTTCTTT. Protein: CASSRLLGNTEAFF.

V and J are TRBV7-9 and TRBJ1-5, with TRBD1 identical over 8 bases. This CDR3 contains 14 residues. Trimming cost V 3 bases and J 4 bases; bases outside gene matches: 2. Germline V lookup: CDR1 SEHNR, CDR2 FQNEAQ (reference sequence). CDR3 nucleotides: TGTGCCAGCAGCTTGACAGGGGAAAATCAGCCCCAGCATTTT. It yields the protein CASSLTGENQPQHF.

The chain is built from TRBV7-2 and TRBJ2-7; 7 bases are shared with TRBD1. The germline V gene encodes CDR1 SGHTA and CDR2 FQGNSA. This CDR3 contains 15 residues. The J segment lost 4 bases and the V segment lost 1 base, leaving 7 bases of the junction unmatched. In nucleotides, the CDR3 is TGTGCCAGCAGCTTAGATTTAGGGGGCTCATACGAGCAGTACTTC. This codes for CASSLDLGGSYEQYF.

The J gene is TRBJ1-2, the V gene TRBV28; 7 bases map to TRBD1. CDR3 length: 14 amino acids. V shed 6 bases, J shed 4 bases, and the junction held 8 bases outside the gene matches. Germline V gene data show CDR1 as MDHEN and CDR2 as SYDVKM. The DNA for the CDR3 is TGTGCCAGCAGGCCGAACAGGGGCCCCTATGGCTACACCTTC. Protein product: CASRPNRGPYGYTF.

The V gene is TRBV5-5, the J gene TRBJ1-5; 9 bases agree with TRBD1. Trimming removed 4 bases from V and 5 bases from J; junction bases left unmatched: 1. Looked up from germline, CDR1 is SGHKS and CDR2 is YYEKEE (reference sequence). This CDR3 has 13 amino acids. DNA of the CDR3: TGTGCCAGCAGCCGGACAGGGGATCAGCCCCAGCATTTT. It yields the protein CASSRTGDQPQHF. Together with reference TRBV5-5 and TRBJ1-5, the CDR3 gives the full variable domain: DAGVTQSPTHLIKTRGQQVTLRCSPISGHKSVSWYQQVLGQGPQFIFQYYEKEERGRGNFPDRFSARQFPNYSSELNVNALLLGDSALYLCASSRTGDQPQHFGDGTRLSIL.

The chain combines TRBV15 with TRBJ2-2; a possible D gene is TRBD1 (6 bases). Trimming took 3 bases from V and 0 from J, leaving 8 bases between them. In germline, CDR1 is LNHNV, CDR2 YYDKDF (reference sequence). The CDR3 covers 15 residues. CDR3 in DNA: TGTGCCACCAGCAGGGGACATCCGAACACCGGGGAGCTGTTTTTT. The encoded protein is CATSRGHPNTGELFF.

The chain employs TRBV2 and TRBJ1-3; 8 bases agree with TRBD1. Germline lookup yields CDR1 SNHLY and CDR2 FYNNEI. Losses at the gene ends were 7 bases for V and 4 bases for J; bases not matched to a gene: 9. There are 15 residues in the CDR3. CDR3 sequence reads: CASKGGDRRGNTIYF. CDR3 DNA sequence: TGTGCCAGCAAAGGAGGGGACAGGCGCGGAAACACCATATATTTT.

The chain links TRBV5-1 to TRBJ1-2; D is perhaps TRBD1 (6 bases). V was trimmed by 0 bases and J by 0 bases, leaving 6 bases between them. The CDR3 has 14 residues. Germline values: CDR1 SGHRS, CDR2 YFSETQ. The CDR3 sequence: CASSLEGANYGYTF. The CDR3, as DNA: TGCGCCAGCAGCTTGGAGGGGGCTAACTATGGCTACACCTTC.

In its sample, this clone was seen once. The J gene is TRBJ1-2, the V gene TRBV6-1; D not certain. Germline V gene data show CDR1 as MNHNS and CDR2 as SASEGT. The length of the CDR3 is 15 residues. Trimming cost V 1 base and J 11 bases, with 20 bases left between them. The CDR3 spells CASSEGSKALKYYTF. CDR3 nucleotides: TGTGCCAGCAGTGAAGGATCGAAGGCTCTTAAGTATTACACCTTC.

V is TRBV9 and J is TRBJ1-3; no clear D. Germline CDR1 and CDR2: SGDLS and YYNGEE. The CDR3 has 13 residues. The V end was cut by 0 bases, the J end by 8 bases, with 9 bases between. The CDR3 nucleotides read TGTGCCAGCAGCGTAGCGCCCGGTTACACCATATATTTT. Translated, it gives CASSVAPGYTIYF.

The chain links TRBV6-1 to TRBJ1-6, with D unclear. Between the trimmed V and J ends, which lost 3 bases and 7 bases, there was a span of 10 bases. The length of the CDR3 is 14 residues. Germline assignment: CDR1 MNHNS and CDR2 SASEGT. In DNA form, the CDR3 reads TGTGCCAGCAGTGATAAGGGATGGAATTCACCCCTCCACTTT. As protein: CASSDKGWNSPLHF.

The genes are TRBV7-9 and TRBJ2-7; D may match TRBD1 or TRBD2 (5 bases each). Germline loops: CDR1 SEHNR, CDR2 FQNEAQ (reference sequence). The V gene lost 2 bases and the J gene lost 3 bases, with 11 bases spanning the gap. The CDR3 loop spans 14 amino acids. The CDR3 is CASSLTGPLYEQYF. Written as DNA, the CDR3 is TGTGCCAGCAGCTTAACGGGGCCCCTCTACGAGCAGTACTTC. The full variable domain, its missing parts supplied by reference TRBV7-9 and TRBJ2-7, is DTGVSQNPRHKITKRGQNVTFRCDPISEHNRLYWYRQTLGQGPEFLTYFQNEAQLEKSRLLSDRFSAERPKGSFSTLEIQRTEQGDSAMYLCASSLTGPLYEQYFGPGTRLTVT.

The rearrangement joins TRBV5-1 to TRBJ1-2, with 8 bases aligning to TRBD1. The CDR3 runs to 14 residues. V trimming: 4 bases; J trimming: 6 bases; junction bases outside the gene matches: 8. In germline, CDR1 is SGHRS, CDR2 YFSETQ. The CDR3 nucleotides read TGCGCCAGCAGCGCGGACAGGGTCATCAATGGCTACACCTTC. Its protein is CASSADRVINGYTF.

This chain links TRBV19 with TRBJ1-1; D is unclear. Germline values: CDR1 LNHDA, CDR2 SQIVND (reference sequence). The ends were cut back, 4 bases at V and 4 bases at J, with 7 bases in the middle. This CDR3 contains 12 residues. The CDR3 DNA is TGTGCCAGTAGTACCCGGGGCACTGAAGCTTTCTTT. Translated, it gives CASSTRGTEAFF.

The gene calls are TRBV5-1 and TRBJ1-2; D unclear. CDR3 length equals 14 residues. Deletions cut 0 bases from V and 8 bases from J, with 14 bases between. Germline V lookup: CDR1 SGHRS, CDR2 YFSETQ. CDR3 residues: CASSLAGEGGGYTF. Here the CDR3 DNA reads TGCGCCAGCAGCTTGGCCGGGGAAGGAGGCGGCTACACCTTC.